This T cell receptor (beta chain) originates from a study of molecular identifiers for immune sequencing clone quantification. In this sample, this clonotype turned up a few times. TCRdb passed the PCR reads through MiXCR, listing each CDR3 protein once. The table shows about half a million distinct CDR3 sequences, with less than 30% occurring only once. J gave up 4 bases and V 5 bases, and 8 bases lay outside the gene matches. CDR1 and CDR2 from the germline V gene are SGHAT and FQNNGV. This CDR3 has 15 amino acids. Sequenced: naive CD8+ T cells from blood, with Jurkat cell RNA spiked in. Described subset: FACS-sorted CD8+CD4-CCR7+CD45RA+ naive T cells. J is TRBJ2-3 and V is TRBV11-2; TRBD2 aligns across 8 bases. This clonotype was obtained from a human donor in good health. Some libraries in this study had Jurkat cell RNA spiked in. CDR3 sequence reads: CASSLSGREADTQYF. Here the CDR3 DNA reads TGTGCCAGCAGCCTTAGTGGGCGGGAGGCAGATACGCAGTATTTT.